These 29 T cell receptor beta chains came from one sample sequenced in a study of T cell responses to AZD1222 COVID-19 vaccine listed by TCRdb under 2021. The meaning of the sample's time point label: baseline before first vaccination. To prepare the library, the immunoSEQ multiplex PCR assay was applied. The table comes from immuneACCESS by way of TCRdb, which keeps in-frame sequences with V and J called. Part of the clones is missing from these tables; in studies checked, under half for an unresolved V gene and the rest for unknown reasons. The sample includes some 71,000 clones, with 84% observed a single time. Approximately 9.8% of the sample is held by the ten biggest clonotypes. Material: peripheral blood, obtained on day 0 of AZD1222 vaccination. The receptors stem from an adult in good health.

This clone turned up a few times. V usage is TRBV28 and J usage is TRBJ1-6, with no clear D. The length of the CDR3 is 15 residues. The ends were cut back, 6 bases at V and 6 bases at J, with 15 bases in the middle. Germline V gives CDR1 MDHEN, CDR2 SYDVKM. CDR3 nucleotides: TGTGCCAGCAGACCCGCGAAGGGAACTAATTCACCCCTCCACTTT. Its translation: CASRPAKGTNSPLHF.

The genes are TRBV5-1 and TRBJ1-2, with TRBD1 identical over 7 bases. CDR3 length: 15 residues. Trimming removed 4 bases from V and 4 bases from J; junction bases left unmatched: 10. Germline V gene data show CDR1 as SGHRS and CDR2 as YFSETQ. The CDR3 here is CASSPETGALYGYTF. The CDR3 region has the DNA TGCGCCAGCAGCCCAGAAACAGGGGCCCTCTATGGCTACACCTTC. Drawing the rest from reference TRBV5-1 and TRBJ1-2, the complete variable domain is KAGVTQTPRYLIKTRGQQVTLSCSPISGHRSVSWYQQTPGQGLQFLFEYFSETQRNKGNFPGRFSGRQFSNSRSEMNVSTLELGDSALYLCASSPETGALYGYTFGSGTRLTVV.

This chain uses TRBV6-2 or TRBV6-3 with TRBJ1-6; D may be TRBD1 (6 bases). V was cut by 6 bases and J by 0 bases, with 12 bases left in between. CDR1 and CDR2 from the germline V gene are MNHEY and SVGEGT. The CDR3 runs to 16 residues. The chain's CDR3 is CASSDRLSSYNSPLHF. DNA of the CDR3: TGTGCCAGCAGCGACAGGTTGAGCTCCTATAATTCACCCCTCCACTTT.

The chain couples TRBV6-2 or TRBV6-3 to TRBJ2-5, with TRBD2 matching over 13 bases. The junction had 17 bases not matched to a gene; V was cut back by 6 bases and J by 1 base. Per germline, CDR1 MNHEY and CDR2 SVGEGT. The CDR3 consists of 20 residues. The CDR3 reads CASSDGGLAGPRNLQETQYF. The CDR3 DNA sequence: TGTGCCAGCAGCGACGGGGGACTAGCGGGGCCCCGAAACCTCCAAGAGACCCAGTACTTC.

V is TRBV14 and J is TRBJ2-7; the D gene is possibly TRBD2 (6 bases). Trimming pared 0 bases from V and 9 bases from J, leaving 18 bases between. The length of the CDR3 is 15 residues. Germline CDR1 reads SGHDN; CDR2 reads FVKESK. The CDR3 region has the DNA TGTGCCAGCAGCCAAGATTTTGGGTCCTCCGGGGGGCAGTACTTC. This gives the protein CASSQDFGSSGGQYF.

A few counts support this clone. The V call is TRBV6-6, the J call TRBJ2-7; 11 bases are a match to TRBD2. The CDR3 consists of 17 residues. The ends lost 5 bases at V and 2 bases at J; junction bases unmatched: 11. Per the germline V gene, CDR1 is MNHNY and CDR2 is SVGAGI (reference sequence). The chain's CDR3 is CASSPSDLAGGPYEQYF. As DNA, the CDR3 is TGTGCCAGCAGTCCCTCGGATTTAGCGGGGGGGCCCTACGAGCAGTACTTC.

This clone has a single count. V usage is TRBV9 and J usage is TRBJ2-5; 9 bases fit TRBD2. Germline V lookup: CDR1 SGDLS, CDR2 YYNGEE. This CDR3 is built from 16 residues. The V segment lost 1 base and the J segment 2 bases; nucleotides outside the gene matches: 6. This CDR3 is CASSVFGRGGQETQYF. Here the CDR3 DNA reads TGTGCCAGCAGCGTATTCGGGCGGGGGGGGCAAGAGACCCAGTACTTC.

There are a few counts of this clone. The J gene is TRBJ1-5, the V gene TRBV11-2; D ambiguous. CDR1 and CDR2 (germline): SGHAT, FQNNGV. CDR3 size: 12 residues. With 3 bases removed from V and 5 bases from J, the gap between germline ends came to 5 bases. For the CDR3, the DNA is TGTGCCAGCAGCTTGGGAGATCAGCCCCAGCATTTT. Protein sequence: CASSLGDQPQHF.

This clone is judged medium-sized. V and J are TRBV13 and TRBJ1-1; no firm D call. V was cut by 5 bases and J by 11 bases, with 18 bases left in between. Germline CDR1 and CDR2: PRHDT and FYEKMQ (reference sequence). The CDR3 has 13 amino acids. DNA of the CDR3: TGTGCCAGCAGCCCCACACCCGTGGTTGTGGCTTTCTTT. Protein sequence: CASSPTPVVVAFF.

The chain joins TRBV29-1 to TRBJ2-7; 7 bases map to TRBD1. CDR1 is SQVTM and CDR2 is ANQGSEA in the germline V gene. This CDR3 comprises 16 residues. V lost 2 bases to trimming and J lost 3 bases; unmatched junction nucleotides: 13. The CDR3 sequence is CSVETRTGTTVYEQYF. The CDR3 DNA reads as TGCAGCGTTGAAACCCGGACAGGAACTACCGTCTACGAGCAGTACTTC.

This clone was counted between two and nine times. V gene TRBV6-4 combines with J gene TRBJ1-4, with 9 bases that match TRBD1. Germline V lookup: CDR1 MRHNA, CDR2 SNTAGT. The CDR3 length is 19 residues. J gave up 4 bases and V 9 bases, and 21 bases lay outside the gene matches. The CDR3 region is CARILHQDRGLSDNEKLFF. The DNA of the CDR3 is TGTGCCAGAATTCTCCACCAGGACAGGGGCCTATCGGATAATGAAAAACTGTTTTTT.

The J gene is TRBJ2-5, the V gene TRBV6-5, with 11 bases identical to TRBD2. The CDR3 is made up of 14 amino acids. V shed 4 bases and J 5 bases; nucleotides not matched to a gene: 3. CDR1 and CDR2 (germline): MNHEY, SVGAGI. Here the CDR3 DNA reads TGTGCCAGCAGTTCGAGACTAGCGGGGGAGACCCAGTACTTC. Protein sequence: CASSSRLAGETQYF.

The chain is built from TRBV2 and TRBJ1-1; D may be TRBD1 (6 bases). The CDR3 totals 14 residues. V shed 5 bases and J shed 8 bases, with 18 bases lying between them. Germline CDR1 SNHLY, CDR2 FYNNEI. The CDR3 spells CASSWITGTGEAFF. As DNA, the CDR3 is TGTGCCAGCAGTTGGATTACAGGGACTGGCGAAGCTTTCTTT.

This rearrangement joins TRBV5-6 to TRBJ2-3, with 8 bases fitting TRBD2. Germline V gene data show CDR1 as SGHDT and CDR2 as YYEEEE. The V gene end was trimmed by 4 bases and the J gene end by 1 base; junction bases not matched to a gene: 5. CDR3 length: 15 amino acids. The CDR3 region has the DNA TGTGCCAGCAGCCCGCGGGGGGCGGGCACAGATACGCAGTATTTT. As protein: CASSPRGAGTDTQYF. The variable domain in full, completed from reference TRBV5-6 and TRBJ2-3, reads DAGVTQSPTHLIKTRGQQVTLRCSPKSGHDTVSWYQQALGQGPQFIFQYYEEEERQRGNFPDRFSGHQFPNYSSELNVNALLLGDSALYLCASSPRGAGTDTQYFGPGTRLTVL.

V is TRBV7-2 and J is TRBJ1-1, with TRBD1 matching 8 bases. CDR1 is SGHTA and CDR2 is FQGNSA in the germline V gene. This CDR3 spans 17 amino acids. Trimming took 1 base from V and 3 from J; bases not matched to a gene: 10. The CDR3 nucleotides read TGTGCCAGCAGCTTAGAGTTAAGACAGGGGTGGCACACTGAAGCTTTCTTT. Amino acids: CASSLELRQGWHTEAFF.

The chain links TRBV7-7 to TRBJ2-2, with D hard to call. Germline V gene lookup returns CDR1 SSHAT and CDR2 FNYEAQ (reference sequence). CDR3 size: 19 residues. DNA of the CDR3: TGTGCTAGCCGCGAAGTCTCCATGTTCCCCAGACACGACACCGGGGAGCTGTTTTTT. It codes for CASREVSMFPRHDTGELFF.

This clone turned up a few times. V usage is TRBV3-1 (or the pseudogene TRBV3-2) and J usage is TRBJ2-1, with D possibly matching TRBD1 (5 bases). V was shortened by 3 bases and J by 4 bases, with 7 bases between the two germline ends. Germline V lookup: CDR1 LGHDT, CDR2 YNNKEL (reference sequence). CDR3 length: 13 residues. The CDR3 sequence: CASSQTEYNEQFF. For the CDR3, the DNA is TGTGCCAGCAGCCAGACAGAATACAATGAGCAGTTCTTC.

Here the CDR3 DNA reads TGTGCCAGCAGCGTAGGTGGGGTATGGCGGGCCGAGCAGTTCTTC. This translates into CASSVGGVWRAEQFF. The rearrangement joins TRBV9 to TRBJ2-1; weak D call: TRBD2 (5 bases). The germline gives CDR1 SGDLS, CDR2 YYNGEE. The CDR3 spans 15 residues. V lost 0 bases and J 10 bases, leaving 17 bases between the germline ends.

The CDR3 region has the DNA TGTGCCAGCCGACTAGCGGGGGCATACTACAATGAGCAGTTCTTC. This codes for CASRLAGAYYNEQFF. The rearrangement links TRBV14 to TRBJ2-1, with 12 bases identical to TRBD2. The germline V gene has CDR1 SGHDN and CDR2 FVKESK. Germline trimming cut 8 bases from V and 3 bases from J; bases unmatched to any gene: 5. The length of the CDR3 is 15 residues.

This chain uses TRBV4-1 with TRBJ2-7, with D possibly being TRBD1 (5 bases). Between the trimmed V and J ends, which lost 4 bases and 6 bases, there was a span of 22 bases. Per germline, CDR1 MGHRA and CDR2 YSYEKL. CDR3 length: 16 residues. CDR3 bases: TGCGCCAGCAGCCTTCGCTCAGGGTTCTTGTTCGGCGAGCAGTACTTC. Protein product: CASSLRSGFLFGEQYF.

The gene calls are TRBV10-3 and TRBJ1-4; TRBD1 matches at 8 bases. V shed 6 bases and J 7 bases; nucleotides not matched to a gene: 4. This CDR3 is built from 13 residues. Looked up from germline, CDR1 is ENHRY and CDR2 is SYGVKD. Here the CDR3 reads CAIRDRDGEKLFF. The CDR3 nucleotides read TGTGCCATCAGGGACAGGGATGGTGAAAAACTGTTTTTT.

The chain uses TRBV9 and TRBJ2-3; 9 nucleotides agree with TRBD2. This CDR3 comprises 17 residues. The V segment lost 4 bases and the J segment 4 bases; nucleotides outside the gene matches: 13. Germline-derived CDR1 and CDR2 are SGDLS and YYNGEE. This CDR3 is CASSTGAGGGAPDTQYF. DNA for the CDR3: TGTGCCAGCAGCACGGGGGCCGGCGGGGGGGCCCCAGATACGCAGTATTTT. Full variable domain (remainder filled in from reference TRBV9 and TRBJ2-3): DSGVTQTPKHLITATGQRVTLRCSPRSGDLSVYWYQQSLDQGLQFLIQYYNGEERAKGNILERFSAQQFPDLHSELNLSSLELGDSALYFCASSTGAGGGAPDTQYFGPGTRLTVL.

The rearrangement links TRBV12-1 to TRBJ2-4; the listed D gene, TRBD2, was not tested against the DNA. TRBV12-1 counts as a pseudogene. The CDR3 runs 14 residues. DNA for the CDR3: TGTGCCAGCAGCCTAGGACTAGCGAGAAACATTCAGTACTTC. It translates to CASSLGLARNIQYF.

The genes are TRBV5-1 and TRBJ1-2; 8 bases map to TRBD1. The CDR3 length is 21 residues. Germline CDR1 reads SGHRS; CDR2 reads YFSETQ. J gave up 4 bases and V 2 bases, and 25 bases lay outside the gene matches. CDR3 bases: TGCGCCAGCAGCTTTGAAAGTAGTCCCGGGACAGGCGACCGGATCTCCTATGGCTACACCTTC. Its protein is CASSFESSPGTGDRISYGYTF.

The gene calls are TRBV11-3 and TRBJ1-1; no clear D. Trimming pared 5 bases from V and 4 bases from J, leaving 17 bases between. The CDR3 is 15 amino acids. Looked up from germline, CDR1 is SGHNT and CDR2 is YENEEA. CDR3 nucleotide sequence: TGTGCCAGCAGCCCCTACCCGGGGTTGGGCACTGAAGCTTTCTTT. Translating gives CASSPYPGLGTEAFF.

This clone has only a few counts. V and J are TRBV7-6 and TRBJ1-5; 9 bases agree with TRBD1. V lost 2 bases, J lost 3 bases, and 11 bases stayed unmatched. This CDR3 comprises 18 residues. Germline V gene sequence: CDR1 SGHVS, CDR2 FNYEAQ. The CDR3 coding sequence is TGTGCCAGCAGCTTATCAGTATGGCGACAGGGGGTCAATCAGCCCCAGCATTTT. It translates to CASSLSVWRQGVNQPQHF.

CDR3 nucleotides: TGTGCCAGCAGAAGGCGACAGATACTACGGAACACTGAAGCTTTCTTT. Protein sequence: CASRRRQILRNTEAFF. The chain couples TRBV28 to TRBJ1-1; TRBD1 is a possible D gene (5 bases). Germline CDR1 MDHEN, CDR2 SYDVKM. CDR3 length equals 16 residues. Trimming shortened V by 6 bases and J by 1 base, and 18 bases separated the two germline ends.

J is TRBJ1-2 and V is TRBV7-3, with TRBD1 as a possible D gene (5 bases). V dropped 6 bases and J dropped 6 bases, with 14 bases sitting between them. Germline CDR1 reads SGHTA; CDR2 reads FQGTGA. The CDR3 is 13 residues long. Here the CDR3 reads CASRGLYVDGYTF. The CDR3 DNA reads as TGTGCCAGCAGGGGGCTGTATGTGGATGGCTACACCTTC.

This clone was detected a few times. The CDR3, as DNA: TGTGCCAGCAGTGAAGCGGGGGTCTATGGCTACACCTTC. Translating gives CASSEAGVYGYTF. V usage is TRBV2 and J usage is TRBJ1-2; D might be TRBD1 (5 bases). Germline V lookup: CDR1 SNHLY, CDR2 FYNNEI. The CDR3 has 13 amino acids. V lost 0 bases, J lost 4 bases, and 6 bases lay in between.